This TCR beta chain was sequenced in a study of T cell responses to AZD1222 COVID-19 vaccine. This table comes from immunoSEQ multiplex PCR, and its TCRdb copy is limited to in-frame clones, with some not included. The repertoire holds 85,000 to 130,000 clones, with around nine tenths as singletons. Germline V gene sequence: CDR1 MGHRA, CDR2 YSYEKL. The CDR3 is made up of 18 amino acids. V shed 4 bases, J shed 2 bases, and the junction held 14 bases outside the gene matches. The source was peripheral blood, collected on day 0 of AZD1222 vaccination. The source is an adult in good health. This sequence joins TRBV4-1 and TRBJ2-1; 7 bases line up with TRBD1. CDR3 nucleotides: TGCGCCAGCAGCCCGCATCCACAAACGCAGGGGGCCTACAATGAGCAGTTCTTC. As protein: CASSPHPQTQGAYNEQFF.